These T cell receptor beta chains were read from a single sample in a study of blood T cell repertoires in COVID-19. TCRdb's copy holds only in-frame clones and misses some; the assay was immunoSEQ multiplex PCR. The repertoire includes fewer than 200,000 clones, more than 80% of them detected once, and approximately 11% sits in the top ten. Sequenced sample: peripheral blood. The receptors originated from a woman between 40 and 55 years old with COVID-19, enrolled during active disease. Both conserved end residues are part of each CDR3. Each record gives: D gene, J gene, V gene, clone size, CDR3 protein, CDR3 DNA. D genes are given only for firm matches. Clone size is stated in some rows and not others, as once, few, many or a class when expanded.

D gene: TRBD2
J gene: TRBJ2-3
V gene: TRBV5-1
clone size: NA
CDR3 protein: CASSPGGGLAVRTDTQYF
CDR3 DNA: TGCGCCAGCAGCCCCGGAGGCGGGCTAGCGGTCCGCACAGATACGCAGTATTTT

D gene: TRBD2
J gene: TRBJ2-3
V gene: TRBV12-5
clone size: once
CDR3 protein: CASGRSLSGGGTDTQYF
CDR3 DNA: TGTGCTAGTGGACGAAGCCTTAGCGGGGGAGGCACAGATACGCAGTATTTT

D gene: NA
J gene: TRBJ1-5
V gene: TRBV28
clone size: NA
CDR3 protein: CASSLGSNQPQHF
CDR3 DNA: TGTGCCAGCAGTTTGGGCAGCAATCAGCCCCAGCATTTT

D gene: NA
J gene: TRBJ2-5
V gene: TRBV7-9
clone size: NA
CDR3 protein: CASSLVIRTDQETQYF
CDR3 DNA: TGTGCCAGCAGCTTAGTGATACGGACAGATCAAGAGACCCAGTACTTC

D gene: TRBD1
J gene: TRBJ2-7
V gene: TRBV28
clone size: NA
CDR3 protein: CASSTAGTGLYEQYF
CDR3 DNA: TGTGCCAGCAGTACGGCCGGGACAGGGCTCTACGAGCAGTACTTC

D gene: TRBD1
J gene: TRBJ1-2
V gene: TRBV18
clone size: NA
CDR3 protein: CASSPPTGENYGYTF
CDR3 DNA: TGTGCCAGCTCACCACCTACAGGGGAAAACTATGGCTACACCTTC

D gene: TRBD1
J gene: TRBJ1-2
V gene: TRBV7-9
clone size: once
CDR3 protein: CASSFAGGANYGYTF
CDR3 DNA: TGTGCCAGCAGCTTCGCAGGGGGCGCGAACTATGGCTACACCTTC

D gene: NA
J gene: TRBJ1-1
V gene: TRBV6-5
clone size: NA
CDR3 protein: CASSYFHGNTEAFF
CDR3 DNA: TGTGCCAGCAGTTACTTTCACGGGAACACTGAAGCTTTCTTT

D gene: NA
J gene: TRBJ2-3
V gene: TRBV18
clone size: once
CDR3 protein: CASSPRGQSTDTQYF
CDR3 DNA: TGTGCCAGCTCACCACGAGGACAAAGCACAGATACGCAGTATTTT

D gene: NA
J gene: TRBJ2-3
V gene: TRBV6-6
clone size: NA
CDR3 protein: CASNNRLGGTDTQYF
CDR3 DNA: TGTGCCAGCAACAACCGACTAGGGGGCACAGATACGCAGTATTTT

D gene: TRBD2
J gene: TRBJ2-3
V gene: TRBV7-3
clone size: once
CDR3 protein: CASSLTKLKRTSGELDTQYF
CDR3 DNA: TGTGCCAGCAGCTTAACGAAGCTGAAACGGACTAGCGGGGAGCTAGATACGCAGTATTTT

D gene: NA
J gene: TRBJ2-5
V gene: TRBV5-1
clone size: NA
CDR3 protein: CASSRGVGGETQYF
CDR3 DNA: TGCGCCAGCAGCCGTGGGGTAGGCGGGGAGACCCAGTACTTC

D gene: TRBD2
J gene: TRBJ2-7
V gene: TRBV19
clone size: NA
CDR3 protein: CASSISSGSSYEQYF
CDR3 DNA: TGTGCCAGTAGTATATCTAGCGGAAGCTCCTACGAGCAGTACTTC

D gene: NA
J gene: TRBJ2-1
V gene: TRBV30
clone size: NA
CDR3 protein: CAWSRLRLNEQFF
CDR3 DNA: TGTGCCTGGAGTCGTCTTCGGTTGAATGAGCAGTTCTTC

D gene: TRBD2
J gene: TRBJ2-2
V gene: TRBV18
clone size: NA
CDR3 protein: CASSVAGGATGELFF
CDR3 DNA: TGTGCCAGCTCAGTCGCGGGAGGGGCCACCGGGGAGCTGTTTTTT

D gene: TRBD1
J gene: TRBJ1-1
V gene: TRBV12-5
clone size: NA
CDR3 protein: CASGLGQGNTEAFF
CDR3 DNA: TGTGCTAGTGGCCTAGGACAGGGGAACACTGAAGCTTTCTTT

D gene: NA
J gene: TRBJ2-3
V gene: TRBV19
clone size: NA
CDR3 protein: CASSLLEADTQYF
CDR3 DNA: TGTGCCAGTAGCCTACTAGAGGCAGATACGCAGTATTTT

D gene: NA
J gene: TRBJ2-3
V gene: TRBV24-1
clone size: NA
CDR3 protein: CATSETDFTDTQYF
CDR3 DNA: TGTGCCACCAGTGAAACAGATTTCACAGATACGCAGTATTTT

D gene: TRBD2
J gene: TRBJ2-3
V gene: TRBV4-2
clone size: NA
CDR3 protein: CASSPRGASGGLWSTDTQYF
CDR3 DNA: TGTGCCAGCAGCCCCCGTGGAGCTAGCGGGGGGCTATGGAGCACAGATACGCAGTATTTT

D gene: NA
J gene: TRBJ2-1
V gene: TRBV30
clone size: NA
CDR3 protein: CAWSVGAYEQFF
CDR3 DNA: TGTGCCTGGAGTGTGGGGGCCTATGAGCAGTTCTTC

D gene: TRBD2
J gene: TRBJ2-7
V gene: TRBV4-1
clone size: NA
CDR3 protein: CASSQVFGTSGRPRSYEQYF
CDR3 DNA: TGCGCCAGCAGCCAAGTTTTTGGGACTAGCGGGAGGCCTAGGTCCTACGAGCAGTACTTC

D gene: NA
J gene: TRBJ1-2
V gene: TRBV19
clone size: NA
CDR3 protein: CASSPGGGNYGYTF
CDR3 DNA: TGTGCCAGTAGTCCCGGCGGGGGAAACTATGGCTACACCTTC

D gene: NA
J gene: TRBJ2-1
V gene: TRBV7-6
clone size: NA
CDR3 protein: CASSLGVTGEQFF
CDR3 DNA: TGTGCCAGCAGCCTTGGGGTGACGGGAGAGCAGTTCTTC

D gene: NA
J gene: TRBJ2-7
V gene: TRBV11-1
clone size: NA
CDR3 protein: CASSRGLETYEQYF
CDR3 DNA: TGTGCCAGCAGCCGCGGACTGGAAACCTACGAGCAGTACTTC

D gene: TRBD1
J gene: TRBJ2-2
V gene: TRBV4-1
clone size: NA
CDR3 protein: CASSQNIRTGGYTGELFF
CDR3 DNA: TGCGCCAGCAGCCAAAACATTCGGACAGGGGGGTACACCGGGGAGCTGTTTTTT

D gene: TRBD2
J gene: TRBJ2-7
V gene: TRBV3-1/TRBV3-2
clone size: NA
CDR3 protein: CASSRHAAGGNEQYF
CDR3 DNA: TGTGCCAGCAGCCGCCATGCAGCGGGAGGCAACGAGCAGTACTTC

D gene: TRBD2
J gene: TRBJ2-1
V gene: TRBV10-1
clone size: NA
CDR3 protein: CASGSGTSGSPKFF
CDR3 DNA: TGCGCCAGTGGATCGGGGACTAGCGGGAGCCCTAAGTTCTTC

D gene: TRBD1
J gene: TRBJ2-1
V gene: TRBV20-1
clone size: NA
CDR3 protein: CSASPGQAYNEQFF
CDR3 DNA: TGCAGTGCTAGTCCAGGACAGGCCTACAATGAGCAGTTCTTC

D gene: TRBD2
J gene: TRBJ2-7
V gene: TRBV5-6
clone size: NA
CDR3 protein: CASSFSPGGYEQYF
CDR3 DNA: TGTGCCAGCAGCTTTAGTCCGGGGGGCTACGAGCAGTACTTC

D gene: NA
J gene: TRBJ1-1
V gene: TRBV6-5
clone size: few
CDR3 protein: CASSGQVSTEAFF
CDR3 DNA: TGTGCCAGCTCAGGGCAGGTCTCCACTGAAGCTTTCTTT

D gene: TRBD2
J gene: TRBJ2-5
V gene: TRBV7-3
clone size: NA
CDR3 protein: CASSPGGQETQYF
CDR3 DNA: TGTGCCAGCAGCCCCGGGGGGCAAGAGACCCAGTACTTC

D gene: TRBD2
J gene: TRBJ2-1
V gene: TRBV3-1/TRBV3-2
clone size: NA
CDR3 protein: CASSQGAGGAVNEQFF
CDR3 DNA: TGTGCCAGCAGCCAGGGGGCCGGGGGGGCGGTCAATGAGCAGTTCTTC

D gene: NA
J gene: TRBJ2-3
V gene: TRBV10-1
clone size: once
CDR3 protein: CASSVRGTDTQYF
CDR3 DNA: TGCGCCAGCAGCGTCAGGGGCACAGATACGCAGTATTTT

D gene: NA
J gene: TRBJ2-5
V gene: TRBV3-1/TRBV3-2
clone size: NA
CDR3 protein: CASSQATGSETQYF
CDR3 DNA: TGTGCCAGCAGCCAAGCAACAGGGTCGGAGACCCAGTACTTC

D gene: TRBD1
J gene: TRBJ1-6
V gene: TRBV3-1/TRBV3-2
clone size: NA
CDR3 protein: CASSSTGFGSPLHF
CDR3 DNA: TGTGCCAGCAGCTCGACAGGGTTTGGGTCACCCCTCCACTTT

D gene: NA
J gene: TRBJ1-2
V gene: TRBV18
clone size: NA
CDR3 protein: CASSPSNRLGYGYTF
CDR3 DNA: TGTGCCAGCTCACCAAGTAACAGGTTGGGCTATGGCTACACCTTC

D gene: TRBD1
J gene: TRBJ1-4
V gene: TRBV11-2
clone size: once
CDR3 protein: CASSFRGTGVEKLFF
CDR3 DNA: TGTGCCAGCAGCTTCCGCGGGACAGGGGTTGAAAAACTGTTTTTT

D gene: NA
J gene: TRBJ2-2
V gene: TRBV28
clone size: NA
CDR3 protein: CASSFTQSGELFF
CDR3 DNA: TGTGCCAGCAGTTTTACCCAGTCCGGGGAGCTGTTTTTT

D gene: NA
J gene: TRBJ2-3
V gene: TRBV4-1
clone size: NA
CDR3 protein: CASSQDWRGGTDTQYF
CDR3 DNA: TGCGCCAGCAGCCAAGATTGGAGGGGGGGGACAGATACGCAGTATTTT

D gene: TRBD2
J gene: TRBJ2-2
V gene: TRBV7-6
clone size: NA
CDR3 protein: CASSLVITSGANTGELFF
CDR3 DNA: TGTGCCAGCAGCTTAGTAATAACTAGCGGGGCGAACACCGGGGAGCTGTTTTTT

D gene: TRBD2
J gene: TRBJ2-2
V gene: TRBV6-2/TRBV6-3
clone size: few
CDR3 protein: CASSLGSGRAWYAGELFF
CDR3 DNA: TGTGCCAGCAGCCTCGGGAGCGGGAGGGCCTGGTATGCCGGGGAGCTGTTTTTT

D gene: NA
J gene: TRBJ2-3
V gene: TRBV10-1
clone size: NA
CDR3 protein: CASSESLASSTDTQYF
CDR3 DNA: TGCGCCAGCAGTGAGTCTTTGGCCTCTAGCACAGATACGCAGTATTTT

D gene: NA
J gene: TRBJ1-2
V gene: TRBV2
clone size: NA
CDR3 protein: CASWRDYGYTF
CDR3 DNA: TGTGCCAGCTGGCGGGACTATGGCTACACCTTC

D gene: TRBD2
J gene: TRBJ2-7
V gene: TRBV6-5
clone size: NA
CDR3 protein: CASSWVRTSISYEQYF
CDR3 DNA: TGTGCCAGCAGTTGGGTGCGGACTAGCATCTCCTACGAGCAGTACTTC

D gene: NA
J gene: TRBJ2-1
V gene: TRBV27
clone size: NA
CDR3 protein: CASYRASNEQFF
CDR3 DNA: TGTGCCAGTTACAGGGCTAGCAATGAGCAGTTCTTC

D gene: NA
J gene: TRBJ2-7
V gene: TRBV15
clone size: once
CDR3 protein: CATSRGQAGYEQYF
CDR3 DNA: TGTGCCACCAGCAGAGGTCAGGCGGGTTACGAGCAGTACTTC

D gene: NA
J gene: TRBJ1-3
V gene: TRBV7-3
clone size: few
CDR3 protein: CASSLIPGGTIYF
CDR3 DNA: TGTGCCAGCAGCTTAATTCCCGGGGGCACCATATATTTT

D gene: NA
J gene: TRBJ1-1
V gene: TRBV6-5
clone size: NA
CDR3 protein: CASLKTEMNTEAFF
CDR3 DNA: TGTGCCAGCCTTAAGACAGAAATGAACACTGAAGCTTTCTTT

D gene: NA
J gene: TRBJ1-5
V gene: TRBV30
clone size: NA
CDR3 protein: CAWSRQGNQPQHF
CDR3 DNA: TGTGCCTGGAGTCGACAGGGCAATCAGCCCCAGCATTTT

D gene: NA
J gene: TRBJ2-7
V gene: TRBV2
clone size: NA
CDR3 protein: CASSSSYEQYF
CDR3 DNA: TGTGCCAGCAGCTCGAGCTACGAGCAGTACTTC

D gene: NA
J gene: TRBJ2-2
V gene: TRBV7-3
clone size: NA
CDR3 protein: CASSLSRDYTGELFF
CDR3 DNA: TGTGCCAGCAGCTTGTCGAGGGACTACACCGGGGAGCTGTTTTTT

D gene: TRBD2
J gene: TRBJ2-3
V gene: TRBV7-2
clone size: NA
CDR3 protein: CASSPRTSGGEITQYF
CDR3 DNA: TGTGCCAGCAGCCCCAGGACTAGCGGGGGGGAAATTACGCAGTATTTT